Shown below are 31 T cell receptor beta chains from a single sample sequenced in a study of neurological immune-mediated disorders. TCRdb reprocessed the 5' RACE reads with MiXCR, giving one entry per CDR3 protein. Of 50,000 or so distinct CDR3 sequences listed, over 3% are singletons. Sequences were obtained from PBMCs. These receptors came from a middle-aged man with multiple sclerosis.

This clonotype was observed many times. J is TRBJ1-2 and V is TRBV12-3 or TRBV12-4; a possible D gene is TRBD1 (5 bases). This CDR3 is built from 14 residues. V dropped 5 bases and J dropped 6 bases, with 16 bases sitting between them. CDR3 DNA: TGTGCCAGCAGTACAGGCGGGGACTTCAATGGCTACACCTTC. This translates into CASSTGGDFNGYTF.

This clonotype has just a few counts. At one boundary the junction diverges from the germline segment, which might be a read error. The V gene is TRBV2, the J gene TRBJ1-5; D is possibly TRBD1 (6 bases). In germline, CDR1 is SNHLY, CDR2 FYNNEI. The CDR3 has 13 amino acids. This CDR3 reads CASIPGDNQPQNF. CDR3 bases: TGTGCCAGCATACCAGGGGACAATCAGCCCCAGAATTTT.

This clonotype was detected ten times or more. V is TRBV5-1 and J is TRBJ1-1; no clear D gene. V lost 1 base, J lost 0 bases, and 10 bases lay in between. Germline CDR1 is SGHRS and CDR2 is YFSETQ. The CDR3 has 15 amino acids. CDR3 sequence (DNA): TGCGCCAGCAGCTTGCTAGGTGTCATGAACACTGAAGCTTTCTTT. This codes for CASSLLGVMNTEAFF.

In this sample, this clonotype turned up many times. The chain has TRBV5-1 and TRBJ1-6; D uncertain. The V gene lost 0 bases and the J gene lost 10 bases, with 20 bases spanning the gap. This CDR3 has 17 amino acids. Germline-derived CDR1 and CDR2 are SGHRS and YFSETQ. The CDR3 bases are TGCGCCAGCAGCTTGGGATATCTCTCCGTCGAAGGCTCACCCCTCCACTTT. This gives the protein CASSLGYLSVEGSPLHF. Full variable domain (outside the CDR3, taken from reference TRBV5-1 and TRBJ1-6): KAGVTQTPRYLIKTRGQQVTLSCSPISGHRSVSWYQQTPGQGLQFLFEYFSETQRNKGNFPGRFSGRQFSNSRSEMNVSTLELGDSALYLCASSLGYLSVEGSPLHFGNGTRLTVT.

This clonotype was counted at least ten times. The chain joins TRBV5-1 to TRBJ2-7, with D possibly being TRBD1 (6 bases). This CDR3 region has 14 residues. Germline V gives CDR1 SGHRS, CDR2 YFSETQ. V dropped 2 bases and J dropped 3 bases, with 12 bases sitting between them. CDR3 in DNA: TGCGCCAGCAGCTTTTCCGTAGGGGGCTACGAGCAGTACTTC. Its translation: CASSFSVGGYEQYF.

Comments on this clonotype: The germline gene is not matched at one end of the junction; a read error may be the cause. The chain is built from TRBV12-3 or TRBV12-4 and TRBJ1-5; D remains ambiguous. The CDR3 sequence is 13 residues long. The CDR3 protein is CASSQDINQPQNF. CDR3 nucleotides: TGTGCCAGCAGCCAGGATATTAATCAGCCCCAGAATTTT.

Concerning this clonotype itself: A read error may produce the germline difference seen at one junction end. This rearrangement joins TRBV5-5 to TRBJ1-5; 7 bases fit TRBD1. The CDR3 runs 15 residues. Germline loops: CDR1 SGHKS, CDR2 YYEKEE (reference sequence). The CDR3 region is CASSLEGGGNQPQNF. The DNA of the CDR3 is TGTGCCAGCAGCTTGGAAGGGGGCGGCAATCAGCCCCAGAATTTT. The full variable domain, its missing parts supplied by reference TRBV5-5 and TRBJ1-5, is DAGVTQSPTHLIKTRGQQVTLRCSPISGHKSVSWYQQVLGQGPQFIFQYYEKEERGRGNFPDRFSARQFPNYSSELNVNALLLGDSALYLCASSLEGGGNQPQNFGDGTRLSIL.

The chain joins TRBV4-1 to TRBJ1-1, with TRBD1 as a possible D gene (5 bases). V was shortened by 5 bases and J by 5 bases, with 15 bases between the two germline ends. CDR3 size: 14 residues. The germline V gene has CDR1 MGHRA and CDR2 YSYEKL. The DNA for the CDR3 is TGCGCCAGCAGCAAAGGGACGGGTCAAACTGAAGCTTTCTTT. It yields the protein CASSKGTGQTEAFF.

This clonotype was observed at least ten times. DNA of the CDR3: TGTGCCAGCAGCCGGAACAGGGGACCAGGGCACGAGCAGTACTTC. This translates into CASSRNRGPGHEQYF. V is TRBV5-5 and J is TRBJ2-7, with TRBD1 matching 7 bases. The CDR3 loop spans 15 amino acids. CDR1 and CDR2 (germline): SGHKS, YYEKEE (reference sequence). J was trimmed by 5 bases and V by 4 bases; bases with no gene match: 12.

This clonotype was picked up many times. V is TRBV10-3 and J is TRBJ2-2; D possibly matches TRBD1 or TRBD2 (6 bases each). The CDR3 loop spans 17 amino acids. Germline loops: CDR1 ENHRY, CDR2 SYGVKD. V dropped 0 bases and J dropped 2 bases, with 13 bases sitting between them. The CDR3 spells CAISESWSGANTGELFF. The CDR3 nucleotides are TGTGCCATCAGTGAGTCGTGGTCGGGGGCTAACACCGGGGAGCTGTTTTTT.

At least ten counts were recorded for this clonotype. Here the CDR3 DNA reads TGTGCCAGCAGCCGCGGGGAAGCTAGCACAGATACGCAGTATTTT. Protein sequence: CASSRGEASTDTQYF. The chain joins TRBV6-2 or TRBV6-3 to TRBJ2-3; tentative D call: TRBD2 (6 bases). This CDR3 contains 15 residues. V gave up 6 bases and J gave up 0 bases, with 13 bases separating them. From germline, CDR1 is MNHEY and CDR2 SVGEGT.

This clonotype was recorded a few times. The chain couples TRBV5-6 to TRBJ1-2; maybe TRBD1 (5 bases). V lost 2 bases and J lost 8, with 10 bases in between. The CDR3 sequence is 12 residues long. Germline loops: CDR1 SGHDT, CDR2 YYEEEE. CDR3 bases: TGTGCCAGCAGCTTCAGGGCTGGGGGCTACACCTTC. Translation gives CASSFRAGGYTF. Supplemented by reference TRBV5-6 and TRBJ1-2, the full variable domain reads DAGVTQSPTHLIKTRGQQVTLRCSPKSGHDTVSWYQQALGQGPQFIFQYYEEEERQRGNFPDRFSGHQFPNYSSELNVNALLLGDSALYLCASSFRAGGYTFGSGTRLTVV.

This clonotype occurred many times. The genes are TRBV20-1 and TRBJ2-5; 8 nucleotides agree with TRBD1. The J segment lost 4 bases and the V segment lost 6 bases, leaving 10 bases of the junction unmatched. Germline assignment: CDR1 DFQATT and CDR2 SNEGSKA (reference sequence). The CDR3 has 14 amino acids. For the CDR3, the DNA is TGCAGTGCCGAGGACAGGGCCCTCCGAGAGACCCAGTACTTC. It yields the protein CSAEDRALRETQYF.

This clonotype was detected many times. This chain joins TRBV20-1 and TRBJ2-7, with TRBD2 matching 7 bases. The J segment lost 1 base and the V segment lost 3 bases, leaving 6 bases of the junction unmatched. Looked up from germline, CDR1 is DFQATT and CDR2 is SNEGSKA (reference sequence). The CDR3 covers 14 residues. As DNA, the CDR3 is TGCAGTGCTAGGTCCAGGGAGGGATCCTACGAGCAGTACTTC. Translating it yields CSARSREGSYEQYF.

This clonotype was observed many times. The chain couples TRBV5-1 to TRBJ2-3, with TRBD1 matching over 10 bases. The CDR3 extends over 15 amino acids. J lost 3 bases, V lost 4 bases, and 5 bases had no gene match. In germline, CDR1 is SGHRS, CDR2 YFSETQ. CDR3 nucleotides: TGCGCCAGCAGCCCGGGACAGGGGTGGACAGATACGCAGTATTTT. Protein product: CASSPGQGWTDTQYF.

This clonotype was detected many times. This chain connects TRBV20-1 to TRBJ1-4; D call uncertain. Trimming took off 6 bases at V and 7 bases at J, with 18 bases between the two ends. The germline CDR1 and CDR2 sequences are DFQATT and SNEGSKA (reference sequence). The CDR3 contains 14 residues. Here the CDR3 DNA reads TGCAGTGCCCGACCCGTAGACTCGAGTGAAAAACTGTTTTTT. This codes for CSARPVDSSEKLFF.

This clonotype was found many times. The chain uses TRBV7-2 and TRBJ1-5; a weak D match, TRBD1 (5 bases). Germline V gene data show CDR1 as SGHTA and CDR2 as FQGNSA. The CDR3 totals 14 residues. Trimming shortened V by 5 bases and J by 0 bases, and 8 bases separated the two germline ends. CDR3 loop: CASSGGYSNQPQHF. The CDR3 DNA sequence: TGTGCCAGCAGCGGGGGGTATAGCAATCAGCCCCAGCATTTT.

The table lists this clonotype with many counts. This sequence joins TRBV6-2 or TRBV6-3 and TRBJ2-3; D is undetermined. Trimming cost V 10 bases and J 4 bases, with 18 bases left between them. Germline CDR1 MNHEY, CDR2 SVGEGT. The CDR3 sequence is 14 residues long. As DNA, the CDR3 is TGTGCCACCCTGGAATCGACTGGACCAGATACGCAGTATTTT. Its translation is CATLESTGPDTQYF.

At least ten counts were recorded for this clonotype. V is TRBV20-1 and J is TRBJ2-3; either TRBD1 or TRBD2 may supply D (6 bases each). Germline CDR1 DFQATT, CDR2 SNEGSKA (reference sequence). CDR3 size: 16 residues. Trimming left V 0 bases short and J 2 bases short, with 15 bases between. CDR3 nucleotide sequence: TGCAGTGCTAGAGATGGGCTAGGGGGGTACACAGATACGCAGTATTTT. This gives the protein CSARDGLGGYTDTQYF.

This clonotype was seen many times. The chain carries TRBV21-1 and TRBJ1-6; no DNA check was done on the table's D call, TRBD1. TRBV21-1 represents a pseudogene. The CDR3 loop spans 17 amino acids. The CDR3, as DNA: TGTGCCAGCAGCAATGGGGGACAGTTTCACTATAATTCACCCCTCCACTTT. This encodes CASSNGGQFHYNSPLHF.

This clonotype was observed a handful of times. This likely comes from a read error, as the CDR3 has no conserved phenylalanine or tryptophan at its end. This chain links TRBV4-1 with TRBJ1-4, with no clear D. The CDR3 contains 13 residues. Between the trimmed V and J ends, which lost 1 base and 7 bases, there was a span of 7 bases. The V gene's germline CDR1 is MGHRA and CDR2 YSYEKL. The CDR3 is CASSQATSEKLFN. CDR3 DNA sequence: TGCGCCAGCAGCCAAGCCACCAGTGAAAAACTGTTTAAT.

This clonotype has at least ten counts. The V gene is TRBV5-1, the J gene TRBJ2-3, with 7 bases identical to TRBD1. After removal of 0 bases from V and 3 bases from J, the junction contained 4 bases not matched to a gene. The CDR3 is made up of 15 amino acids. The V gene's germline CDR1 is SGHRS and CDR2 YFSETQ. CDR3 bases: TGCGCCAGCAGCTTGGACAGGGGATCAACAGATACGCAGTATTTT. Translating it yields CASSLDRGSTDTQYF. Full variable domain (rest looked up from reference TRBV5-1 and TRBJ2-3): KAGVTQTPRYLIKTRGQQVTLSCSPISGHRSVSWYQQTPGQGLQFLFEYFSETQRNKGNFPGRFSGRQFSNSRSEMNVSTLELGDSALYLCASSLDRGSTDTQYFGPGTRLTVL.

Ten or more counts support this clonotype. The chain carries TRBV5-1 and TRBJ2-7, with TRBD2 matching 8 bases. V shed 2 bases, J shed 2 bases, and the junction held 0 bases outside the gene matches. There are 13 residues in the CDR3. CDR1 is SGHRS, CDR2 YFSETQ, per germline. In DNA, the CDR3 is TGCGCCAGCAGCTTCGGGGGGGCCTACGAGCAGTACTTC. This gives the protein CASSFGGAYEQYF.

The chain links TRBV11-3 to TRBJ2-6; D ambiguous. Germline loops: CDR1 SGHNT, CDR2 YENEEA. The CDR3 spans 17 residues. Trimming removed 5 bases at V and 0 bases at J, with 14 bases between. CDR3 amino acids: CASSVFRYASGANVLTF. The CDR3 DNA reads as TGTGCCAGCAGCGTATTTCGGTATGCCTCTGGGGCCAACGTCCTGACTTTC.

This clonotype was seen repeatedly, ten times or more. The gene calls are TRBV20-1 and TRBJ2-4; D gene ambiguous. TRBJ2-7 matches the DNA end more closely, so the J call is doubtful. Germline-derived CDR1 and CDR2 are DFQATT and SNEGSKA (reference sequence). The CDR3 is made up of 12 amino acids. CDR3 loop: CSARDRLGEQYF. CDR3 nucleotide sequence: TGCAGTGCTAGAGATCGGCTAGGCGAGCAGTACTTC.

This clonotype was found a few times. The V and J genes are TRBV11-2 and TRBJ2-5, with 7 nucleotides matching TRBD1. Per the germline V gene, CDR1 is SGHAT and CDR2 is FQNNGV. The length of the CDR3 is 14 residues. Trimming at V came to 4 bases and at J to 5 bases, leaving 7 bases not matched to a gene. DNA for the CDR3: TGTGCCAGCAGCTCCCCTAGGGGGCACGAGACCCAGTACTTC. Translating gives CASSSPRGHETQYF. The full variable domain, completed using reference TRBV11-2 and TRBJ2-5, is EAGVAQSPRYKIIEKRQSVAFWCNPISGHATLYWYQQILGQGPKLLIQFQNNGVVDDSQLPKDRFSAERLKGVDSTLKIQPAKLEDSAVYLCASSSPRGHETQYFGPGTRLLVL.

This clonotype was seen many times. The J gene is TRBJ1-2, the V gene TRBV29-1; no reliable D call. V lost 6 bases, J lost 7 bases, and 24 bases lay in between. The CDR3 length is 15 residues. Germline V gene sequence: CDR1 SQVTM, CDR2 ANQGSEA. The CDR3 DNA follows: TGCAGCGTCACCACTGCGGGTGCGGCTGGAGGTGGCTACACCTTC. Translating gives CSVTTAGAAGGGYTF.

This clonotype came up many times. The chain is built from TRBV7-9 and TRBJ2-3; D is undetermined. The V and J ends lost 2 bases and 2 bases respectively, with 8 bases between them. Germline V gene sequence: CDR1 SEHNR, CDR2 FQNEAQ (reference sequence). This CDR3 comprises 14 residues. The CDR3 DNA reads as TGTGCCAGCAGCTTATCTGCAGCCACAGATACGCAGTATTTT. Protein sequence: CASSLSAATDTQYF.

There are many counts of this clonotype. This chain uses TRBV20-1 with TRBJ2-3, with 10 bases identical to TRBD1. V lost 5 bases and J lost 5; bases outside the gene matches: 7. The CDR3 sequence is 14 residues long. CDR1 DFQATT and CDR2 SNEGSKA come from the germline V gene (reference sequence). DNA for the CDR3: TGCAGTGCTCCACAGGGACAGGGGAAAGATACGCAGTATTTT. Translation: CSAPQGQGKDTQYF.

This clonotype was seen many times. The J gene is TRBJ2-5, the V gene TRBV5-5, with TRBD2 matching 11 bases. The ends lost 3 bases at V and 5 bases at J; junction bases unmatched: 6. CDR3 size: 15 residues. Germline values: CDR1 SGHKS, CDR2 YYEKEE (reference sequence). The CDR3 spells CASSSLAGGGETQYF. In DNA, the CDR3 is TGTGCCAGCAGCTCCCTAGCGGGGGGAGGGGAGACCCAGTACTTC.

Details on this clonotype: Just one base apart from a much larger clone, this may be a read error. This CDR3 is missing its conserved last phenylalanine or tryptophan, likely due to a read error. The rearrangement joins TRBV29-1 to TRBJ1-3; the D is unclear. The CDR3 has 12 amino acids. The V end was cut by 4 bases, the J end by 2 bases, with 6 bases between. CDR1 is SQVTM and CDR2 is ANQGSEA in the germline V gene. CDR3 coding DNA: TGCAGCGTTGCCGGGGCTGGAAACACCATATATTGT. Protein sequence: CSVAGAGNTIYC.